This T cell receptor beta chain stems from a study of blood T cell repertoires in COVID-19. At the level of the study: Researchers got acute and convalescent COVID-19 samples from the United States, Italy and Spain. Nucleic acid was either cDNA or gDNA, and it came from T cells, B-cell-depleted T cells, or PBMCs.

In the authors' workflow: Counts of nucleated cells, estimated from reference gene primer amplification, were obtained. Some clones are missing from TCRdb's copy, which holds only in-frame ones; the method was immunoSEQ multiplex PCR. V and J calls and clone size follow that table, whereas D and trimming were derived from the DNA. The sample shows 40,000 to 55,000 clones, roughly 90% of them seen only once. Germline values: CDR1 ENHRY, CDR2 SYGVKD. The CDR3 covers 12 residues. With 6 bases clipped from V and 7 bases from J, the junction kept 4 bases outside the gene matches. The source is an elderly woman with acute or convalescent COVID-19. V gene TRBV10-3 combines with J gene TRBJ2-7; TRBD2 aligns across 9 bases. Material for sequencing was peripheral blood. The CDR3 region is CAISRLAEEQYF. CDR3 DNA sequence: TGTGCCATCAGCCGACTAGCGGAGGAGCAGTACTTC.